Following are 23 T cell receptor beta chains from one sample sequenced in a study of blood T cell repertoires in COVID-19. Measured with immunoSEQ multiplex PCR; TCRdb has only the in-frame clones, and not every one. The data contain approximately 210,000 clones, 82% of them singletons. The source material was peripheral blood. The receptors derive from a woman aged 80 or over with acute or convalescent COVID-19.

V gene TRBV6-5 combines with J gene TRBJ1-4; tentatively, D is TRBD1 (6 bases). The germline V gene encodes CDR1 MNHEY and CDR2 SVGAGI. The V end lost 4 bases, the J end lost 7 bases, and 16 bases lay between the germline ends. The CDR3 has 15 residues. The chain's CDR3 is CASSSPAGAVEKLFF. DNA for the CDR3: TGTGCCAGCAGTTCCCCAGCAGGGGCGGTTGAAAAACTGTTTTTT.

The rearrangement uses TRBV24-1 and TRBJ2-5; 8 nucleotides match TRBD2. The J segment lost 5 bases and the V segment lost 2 bases, leaving 6 bases of the junction unmatched. The CDR3 is made up of 15 amino acids. The germline gives CDR1 KGHDR, CDR2 SFDVKD. The CDR3 loop reads CATSDSAGAGETQYF. CDR3 sequence (DNA): TGTGCCACCAGTGATTCAGCGGGGGCCGGGGAGACCCAGTACTTC.

The J gene is TRBJ1-2, the V gene TRBV19; no clear D. The CDR3 sequence is 11 residues long. V was shortened by 7 bases and J by 4 bases, with 7 bases between the two germline ends. CDR1 is LNHDA and CDR2 is SQIVND in the germline V gene (reference sequence). The CDR3 reads CASTHGYGYTF. The CDR3 bases are TGTGCCAGTACGCACGGCTATGGCTACACCTTC.

This chain uses TRBV6-5 with TRBJ1-2, with TRBD1 matching 7 bases. Germline values: CDR1 MNHEY, CDR2 SVGAGI. CDR3 size: 14 residues. The trim removed 7 bases at V and 5 bases at J, leaving 10 bases unmatched. The CDR3: CASTSRGTEYGYTF. The CDR3 bases are TGTGCCAGCACCTCCAGGGGGACGGAGTATGGCTACACCTTC.

This chain joins TRBV3-1 (or the pseudogene TRBV3-2) and TRBJ1-2, with D possibly matching TRBD1 (6 bases). Germline V gene data show CDR1 as LGHDT and CDR2 as YNNKEL (reference sequence). V was clipped by 4 bases and J by 2 bases, with 20 bases between them. CDR3 length: 17 amino acids. The CDR3 coding sequence is TGTGCCAGCAGCCGGGGCACCCGGGGCGACAGGAACTATGGCTACACCTTC. Residues: CASSRGTRGDRNYGYTF.

This rearrangement joins TRBV5-5 to TRBJ1-1; tentatively, D is TRBD1 (6 bases). Germline CDR1 and CDR2: SGHKS and YYEKEE (reference sequence). CDR3 size: 14 residues. V lost 4 bases to trimming and J lost 1 base, with 11 bases between them. The CDR3 loop reads CASSSRDKNTEAFF. The CDR3 DNA follows: TGTGCCAGCAGCAGCCGGGACAAGAACACTGAAGCTTTCTTT.

The chain joins TRBV6-5 to TRBJ1-1; maybe TRBD1 (6 bases). Trimming removed 4 bases at V and 9 bases at J, with 15 bases between. The germline V gene encodes CDR1 MNHEY and CDR2 SVGAGI. The CDR3 runs 13 residues. CDR3 loop: CASSFGQPAKAFF. CDR3 coding DNA: TGTGCCAGCAGTTTCGGACAGCCGGCTAAAGCTTTCTTT.

This chain connects TRBV29-1 to TRBJ1-1, with TRBD1 matching 9 bases. This CDR3 region has 14 residues. V lost 3 bases to trimming and J lost 1 base; unmatched junction nucleotides: 3. The germline CDR1 and CDR2 sequences are SQVTM and ANQGSEA. CDR3: CSVDQTGGNTEAFF. DNA of the CDR3: TGCAGCGTTGACCAGACAGGGGGGAACACTGAAGCTTTCTTT. Filled out from reference TRBV29-1 and TRBJ1-1, the complete variable domain reads SAVISQKPSRDICQRGTSLTIQCQVDSQVTMMFWYRQQPGQSLTLIATANQGSEATYESGFVIDKFPISRPNLTFSTLTVSNMSPEDSSIYLCSVDQTGGNTEAFFGQGTRLTVV.

The chain couples TRBV6-5 to TRBJ2-2, with D possibly being TRBD1 (7 bases). CDR1 MNHEY and CDR2 SVGAGI come from the germline V gene. V was shortened by 6 bases and J by 8 bases, with 16 bases between the two germline ends. This CDR3 spans 14 amino acids. CDR3 loop: CASRIQGTPGELFF. The CDR3 DNA is TGTGCCAGCAGGATACAGGGGACTCCGGGGGAGCTGTTTTTT.

This chain links TRBV7-9 with TRBJ1-2; the D gene is possibly TRBD1 (5 bases). Germline lookup yields CDR1 SEHNR and CDR2 FQNEAQ (reference sequence). The CDR3 is 12 amino acids. Trimming stripped 1 base from V and 6 bases from J, with 6 bases between. As DNA, the CDR3 is TGTGCCAGCAGCTTAGGGGGCGATGGCTACACCTTC. This sequence encodes CASSLGGDGYTF. Filled out from reference TRBV7-9 and TRBJ1-2, the complete variable domain reads DTGVSQNPRHKITKRGQNVTFRCDPISEHNRLYWYRQTLGQGPEFLTYFQNEAQLEKSRLLSDRFSAERPKGSFSTLEIQRTEQGDSAMYLCASSLGGDGYTFGSGTRLTVV.

CDR3 DNA: TGTGCCAGCAGTACCTCCAGGGGTCCTGAGCAGTTCTTC. Its protein is CASSTSRGPEQFF. V gene TRBV6-5 combines with J gene TRBJ2-1, with D tentatively TRBD1 (6 bases). Germline V gene sequence: CDR1 MNHEY, CDR2 SVGAGI. The CDR3 has 13 amino acids. With 5 bases removed from V and 9 bases from J, the gap between germline ends came to 14 bases.

This chain joins TRBV5-1 and TRBJ2-4, with TRBD2 as a possible D gene (5 bases). The germline CDR1 and CDR2 sequences are SGHRS and YFSETQ. The V end lost 4 bases, the J end lost 6 bases, and 11 bases lay between the germline ends. The CDR3 sequence is 13 residues long. This CDR3 reads CASSGEWGNIQYF. The CDR3 DNA reads TGCGCCAGCAGCGGGGAGTGGGGAAACATTCAGTACTTC. The entire variable domain, with the rest obtained from reference TRBV5-1 and TRBJ2-4, is as follows: KAGVTQTPRYLIKTRGQQVTLSCSPISGHRSVSWYQQTPGQGLQFLFEYFSETQRNKGNFPGRFSGRQFSNSRSEMNVSTLELGDSALYLCASSGEWGNIQYFGAGTRLSVL.

CDR3 in amino acids: CASSLQRYGYTF. The CDR3 bases are TGTGCCAGCAGCCTACAGAGATATGGCTACACCTTC. The chain combines TRBV12-3 or TRBV12-4 with TRBJ1-2; D ambiguous. Between the trimmed V and J ends, which lost 6 bases and 5 bases, there was a span of 10 bases. This CDR3 has 12 amino acids.

The chain has TRBV9 and TRBJ2-2; TRBD1 aligns across 9 bases. The CDR3 spans 15 residues. The ends lost 3 bases at V and 4 bases at J; junction bases unmatched: 4. CDR1 is SGDLS, CDR2 YYNGEE, per germline. The chain's CDR3 is CASSAGQGGTGELFF. The DNA of the CDR3 is TGTGCCAGCAGCGCGGGACAGGGCGGCACCGGGGAGCTGTTTTTT. Full variable domain (outside the CDR3, taken from reference TRBV9 and TRBJ2-2): DSGVTQTPKHLITATGQRVTLRCSPRSGDLSVYWYQQSLDQGLQFLIQYYNGEERAKGNILERFSAQQFPDLHSELNLSSLELGDSALYFCASSAGQGGTGELFFGEGSRLTVL.

The table lists this clone with a few counts. V and J are TRBV27 and TRBJ2-1, with 10 positions matching TRBD2. CDR1 MNHEY and CDR2 SMNVEV come from the germline V gene (reference sequence). The CDR3 runs 14 residues. Trimming at V came to 4 bases and at J to 6 bases, leaving 3 bases not matched to a gene. The CDR3 reads CASSSLAGANEQFF. As DNA, the CDR3 is TGTGCCAGCAGTTCCCTAGCGGGGGCCAATGAGCAGTTCTTC.

This sequence joins TRBV25-1 and TRBJ1-1; D may be TRBD1 (5 bases). V was shortened by 4 bases and J by 1 base, with 13 bases between the two germline ends. Germline CDR1 MGHDK, CDR2 SYGVNS. CDR3 size: 15 residues. DNA of the CDR3: TGTGCCAGCAGTGGGTTGACAGAGGCGAACACTGAAGCTTTCTTT. Translated, it gives CASSGLTEANTEAFF.

The chain employs TRBV24-1 and TRBJ2-1; 7 nucleotides align to TRBD1. There are 13 residues in the CDR3. V dropped 4 bases and J dropped 8; count of bases not matched to a gene: 4. CDR1 and CDR2 (germline): KGHDR, SFDVKD. DNA for the CDR3: TGTGCCACCAGTGACTCCGACAGGGATGAGCAGTTCTTC. Residues: CATSDSDRDEQFF.

V gene TRBV5-5 combines with J gene TRBJ1-5, with D perhaps TRBD1 (6 bases). Germline V gives CDR1 SGHKS, CDR2 YYEKEE (reference sequence). The CDR3 runs 13 residues. V lost 5 bases and J lost 3, with 9 bases in between. The DNA of the CDR3 is TGTGCCAGCAGTTGGGGGCCCAATCAGCCCCAGCATTTT. It encodes CASSWGPNQPQHF.

The chain joins TRBV12-3 or TRBV12-4 to TRBJ1-1; D is possibly TRBD1 (6 bases). Trimming took off 5 bases at V and 4 bases at J, with 11 bases between the two ends. The CDR3 runs 13 residues. This chain's CDR3 is CASSATGTTEAFF. CDR3 DNA: TGTGCCAGCAGTGCCACAGGGACCACTGAAGCTTTCTTT.

This chain uses TRBV25-1 with TRBJ2-7; D is perhaps TRBD2 (5 bases). The V end lost 1 base, the J end lost 3 bases, and 10 bases lay between the germline ends. The CDR3 is 14 residues long. In germline, CDR1 is MGHDK, CDR2 SYGVNS. The CDR3, as DNA: TGTGCCAGCAGTGAATCTAGGAGGTACTACGAGCAGTACTTC. As protein: CASSESRRYYEQYF.

The chain carries TRBV20-1 and TRBJ2-5; 11 bases line up with TRBD2. CDR1 and CDR2 from the germline V gene are DFQATT and SNEGSKA (reference sequence). V was clipped by 3 bases and J by 5 bases; unmatched bases: 2. The CDR3 contains 13 residues. In DNA form, the CDR3 reads TGCAGTGCTAGTAGCGGGGGGGAGGAGACCCAGTACTTC. Its protein is CSASSGGEETQYF.

This clone was observed many times. The gene calls are TRBV19 and TRBJ1-1, with 7 bases that match TRBD1. This CDR3 contains 13 residues. Germline loops: CDR1 LNHDA, CDR2 SQIVND (reference sequence). Germline trimming cut 7 bases from V and 5 bases from J; bases unmatched to any gene: 7. The CDR3 reads CASNPNRGTEAFF. Here the CDR3 DNA reads TGTGCCAGTAATCCTAACAGGGGAACTGAAGCTTTCTTT.

The gene calls are TRBV4-2 and TRBJ2-7, with 9 bases aligning to TRBD2. The germline V gene has CDR1 LGHNA and CDR2 YNFKEQ. Trimming removed 0 bases from V and 4 bases from J; junction bases left unmatched: 7. The CDR3 has 16 residues. CDR3 DNA sequence: TGTGCCAGCAGCCAAGAAGGGGCTAGCGGGGCTTACGAGCAGTACTTC. It codes for CASSQEGASGAYEQYF.